This TCR beta chain was retrieved from a study of vaccination and CD4 T cells after COVID-19. The overall study: There were two doses of either BNT162b2 or mRNA-1273 vaccine given to participants. Post-COVID draws came a median roughly 100 days after diagnosis (range 35 to 161).

The Oncomine TCR Beta short-read assay generated sequence data from the DNA of cultured CD4+ T cells. Genomic DNA was isolated from cultured CD4+ T cells. TCRdb redid the calling of the PCR reads with MiXCR, one entry per CDR3 protein. The top ten clones hold more than 14% of a sample with approximately 10,000 distinct CDR3 sequences, about two fifths of them seen once. Study findings and constraints: Reactive clonotype counts went from median roughly 19 after infection to some 40 after vaccination, nonsignificantly.

CDR1 MNHEY and CDR2 SVGEGT come from the germline V gene. V was trimmed by 6 bases and J by 2 bases, leaving 16 bases between them. This CDR3 region has 15 residues. Described treatment: roughly 11-day PBMC culture with coronavirus spike peptide pools or control peptides (ViraFEST assay). Samples of CD4+ T cells were obtained from the unexposed donor before the COVID-19 pandemic (2011-2018). T cells were expanded with peptide pools, and expanded clonotypes were identified by TCR sequencing. With regard to this clonotype: Its antigen remains unknown.

The TCR originated in a human donor in good health. Input material: CD4+ T cells from blood, cultured in vitro. The chain recombines TRBV6-2 or TRBV6-3 with TRBJ1-1, with D unclear. CDR3: CASSRLGAQNTEAFF. The CDR3 DNA sequence: TGTGCCAGCAGCCGCCTAGGCGCACAAAACACTGAAGCTTTCTTT.